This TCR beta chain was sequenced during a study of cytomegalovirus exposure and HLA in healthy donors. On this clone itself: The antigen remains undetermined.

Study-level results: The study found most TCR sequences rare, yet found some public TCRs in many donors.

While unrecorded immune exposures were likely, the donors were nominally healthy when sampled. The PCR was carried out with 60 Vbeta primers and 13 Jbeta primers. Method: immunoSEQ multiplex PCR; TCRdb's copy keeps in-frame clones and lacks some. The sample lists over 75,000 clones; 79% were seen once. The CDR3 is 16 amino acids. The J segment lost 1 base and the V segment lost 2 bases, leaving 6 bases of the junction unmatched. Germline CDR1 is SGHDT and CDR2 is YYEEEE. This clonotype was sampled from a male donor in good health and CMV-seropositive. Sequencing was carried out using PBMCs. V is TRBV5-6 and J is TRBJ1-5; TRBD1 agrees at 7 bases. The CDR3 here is CASSFQTGLSNQPQHF. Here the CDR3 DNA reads TGTGCCAGCAGCTTCCAGACAGGGCTGAGCAATCAGCCCCAGCATTTT.